Listed below are T cell receptor beta chains from one sample, sequenced in a study of shared clonotypes between healthy human individuals. The method was immunoSEQ multiplex PCR; TCRdb's version includes in-frame clones alone and lacks a portion of them. The sample has approximately 1.4 million clones; 95% to 99% are singletons. The sequenced sample was naive CD4+ T cells sorted from blood. The receptors were gathered from a man under 40 in good health. Both conserved end residues are part of each CDR3. D genes are given only for firm matches. Size is omitted from some rows. Given values are once, few, many or a class for expanded clones.

D	size	J	V	DNA	CDR3
-	-	TRBJ2-1	TRBV27	TGTGCCAGCAGTTTAGGACTAGGGACAGCGTACAATGAGCAGTTCTTC	CASSLGLGTAYNEQFF
TRBD1	-	TRBJ1-2	TRBV6-1	TGTGCCAGCAGTGAGAGGGACAGGGGCTACACCTTC	CASSERDRGYTF
-	-	TRBJ1-4	TRBV7-9	TGTGCCAGCAGCTTAGGAGCAGGGGCGGCAACTAATGAAAAACTGTTTTTT	CASSLGAGAATNEKLFF
-	-	TRBJ2-1	TRBV5-6	TGTGCCAGCAGCCCACAGGGTTTTGAGCAGTTCTTC	CASSPQGFEQFF
TRBD2	-	TRBJ2-7	TRBV5-6	TGTGCCAGCAGCTTGGACCGATCTAGCGGGAGGGTCTACGAGCAGTACTTC	CASSLDRSSGRVYEQYF
TRBD2	once	TRBJ2-7	TRBV15	TGTGCCACCAGCAGAAGAGCGGGAGGGATTACCTACGAGCAGTACTTC	CATSRRAGGITYEQYF
-	-	TRBJ2-7	TRBV7-2	TGTGCCAGCAGCTCCACTTCCTACGAGCAGTACTTC	CASSSTSYEQYF
-	-	TRBJ2-7	TRBV10-3	TGTGCCATCAGTGCATCGCGGCAGGGTTACGAGCAGTACTTC	CAISASRQGYEQYF
-	once	TRBJ2-4	TRBV4-2	TGTGCCAGCAGCCCTGCGGGACCCCTAGCCAAAAACATTCAGTACTTC	CASSPAGPLAKNIQYF
-	-	TRBJ2-3	TRBV7-9	TGTGCCAGCAGCTCCGTGGAGACGCAGTATTTT	CASSSVETQYF
-	-	TRBJ1-1	TRBV5-6	TGTGCCAGCAGCCTCCAAGCGGGGCCAGAAGCTTTCTTT	CASSLQAGPEAFF
-	-	TRBJ1-2	TRBV5-4	TGTGCCAGCAGCTTGGAAGGGGGCTATGGCTACACCTTC	CASSLEGGYGYTF
TRBD1	-	TRBJ2-1	TRBV5-5	TGTGCCAGCAGCAGGGACAGGGGGTACAATGAGCAGTTCTTC	CASSRDRGYNEQFF
-	-	TRBJ1-2	TRBV5-1	TGCGCCAGCAGCTTGTGGCAAAACTATGGCTACACCTTC	CASSLWQNYGYTF
-	once	TRBJ1-3	TRBV6-6	TGTGCCAGCAGTTACGGACAGAGCTCTGGAAACACCATATATTTT	CASSYGQSSGNTIYF
-	-	TRBJ2-7	TRBV2	TGTGCCAGCAGTGTGGGGGGCGACCCCTTCTCCTACGAGCAGTACTTC	CASSVGGDPFSYEQYF
TRBD1	-	TRBJ2-2	TRBV5-4	TGTGCCAGCAGTGCCGGACAGGACAACACCGGGGAGCTGTTTTTT	CASSAGQDNTGELFF
-	few	TRBJ1-1	TRBV5-1	TGCGCCAGCAGCCAAGGGGAGAACACTGAAGCTTTCTTT	CASSQGENTEAFF
TRBD1	-	TRBJ1-1	TRBV27	TGTGCCAGCAGTCTGCAGGGGGCCACTGAAGCTTTCTTT	CASSLQGATEAFF
-	-	TRBJ2-3	TRBV5-1	TGCGCCAGAAAAAGCACAGATACGCAGTATTTT	CARKSTDTQYF
-	-	TRBJ1-2	TRBV5-4	TGTGCCAGCAGCATTGGACCAGCGAACTATGGCTACACCTTC	CASSIGPANYGYTF
TRBD2	-	TRBJ2-7	TRBV4-2	TGTGCCAGCAGCCAGAGGACTAGCGTATCCTACGAGCAGTACTTC	CASSQRTSVSYEQYF